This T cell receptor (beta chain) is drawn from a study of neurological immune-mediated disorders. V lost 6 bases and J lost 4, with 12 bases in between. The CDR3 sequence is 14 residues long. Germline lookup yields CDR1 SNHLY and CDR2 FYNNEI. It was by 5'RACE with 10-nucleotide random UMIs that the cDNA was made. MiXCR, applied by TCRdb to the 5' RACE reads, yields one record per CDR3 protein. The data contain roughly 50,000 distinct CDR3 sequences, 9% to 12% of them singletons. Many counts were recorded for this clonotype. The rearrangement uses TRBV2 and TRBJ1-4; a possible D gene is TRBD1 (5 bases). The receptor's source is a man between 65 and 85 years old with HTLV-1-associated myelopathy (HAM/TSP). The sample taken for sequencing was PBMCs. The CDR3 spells CASRTDSHNEKLFF. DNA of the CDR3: TGTGCCAGCAGAACCGACAGTCATAATGAAAAACTGTTTTTT.